This T cell receptor beta chain was sequenced in a study of identical twins. Study observations and caveats: Reduced insertions were recorded for abundant cord blood beta clonotypes, with no such pattern in memory repertoires.

V gave up 0 bases and J gave up 8 bases, with 14 bases separating them. Germline CDR1 is SGDLS and CDR2 is YYNGEE. The CDR3 consists of 15 residues. This clonotype has a count of ten or more. Its antigen is not known. MiXCR, applied by TCRdb to the 5' RACE reads, yields one record per CDR3 protein. Here the sample spans some 790,000 distinct CDR3 sequences, about 20% being singletons. These data were also filed under a second study, of T cells expressing NK-cell markers. That paper notes: HCMV serostatus: most of the eight sequenced donors positive, one negative. Expanded NKG2C+ T cell clones were not confirmed as HCMV-specific.

The sequencing sample was made of PBMCs. The sequence was obtained from a woman aged 18-30 years in good health. This sequence joins TRBV9 and TRBJ1-4; D remains unclear. In DNA, the CDR3 is TGTGCCAGCAGCGTAGCTGGGAGGGTTGGAGAAAAACTGTTTTTT. It specifies CASSVAGRVGEKLFF.